This TCR beta chain originates from a study of T cell repertoires in aging, cancer and after chemotherapy. Points from the study as a whole: Compared with age-matched healthy donors, untreated hematological or solid cancer patients showed higher blood TCR clonality.

On this clonotype itself: The antigen is undetermined.

TRB rearrangements spanning V, D and J were amplified using mixed TRB-A/B primers. One entry per CDR3 protein results from TCRdb running MiXCR on the multiplex PCR reads. The repertoire holds more than 7,000 distinct CDR3 sequences, with 34% as singletons. V shed 7 bases and J shed 2 bases, with 9 bases lying between them. The CDR3 sequence is 13 residues long. TCR beta rearrangements were amplified from peripheral blood genomic DNA. This receptor was obtained from a human donor in good health. Material for sequencing was blood. The chain has TRBV12-3 or TRBV12-4 and TRBJ1-3; D is ambiguous. The CDR3 DNA is TGTGCCAGCAAGGCGGAAACTGGAAACACCATATATTTT. Translated, it gives CASKAETGNTIYF.